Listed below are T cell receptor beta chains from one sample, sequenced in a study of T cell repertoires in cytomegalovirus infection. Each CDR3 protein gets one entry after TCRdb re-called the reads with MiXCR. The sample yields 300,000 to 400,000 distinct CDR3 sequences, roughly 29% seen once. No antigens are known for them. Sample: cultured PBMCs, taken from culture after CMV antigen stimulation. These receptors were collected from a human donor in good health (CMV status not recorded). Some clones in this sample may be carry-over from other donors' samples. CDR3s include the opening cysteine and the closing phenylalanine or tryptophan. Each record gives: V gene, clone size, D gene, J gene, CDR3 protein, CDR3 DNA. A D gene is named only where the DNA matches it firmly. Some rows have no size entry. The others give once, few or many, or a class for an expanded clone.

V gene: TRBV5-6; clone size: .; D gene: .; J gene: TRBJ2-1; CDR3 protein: CASSFDNHYNEQFF; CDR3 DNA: TGTGCCAGCAGCTTTGATAACCATTACAATGAGCAGTTCTTC
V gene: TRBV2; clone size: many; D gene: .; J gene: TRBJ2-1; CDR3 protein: CASSAPSWGDEQFF; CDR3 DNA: TGTGCCAGCAGTGCCCCTAGTTGGGGGGATGAGCAGTTCTTC
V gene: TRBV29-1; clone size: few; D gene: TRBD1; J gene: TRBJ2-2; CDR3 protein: CSVERQGFTGELFF; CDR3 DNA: TGCAGCGTTGAGAGACAGGGATTCACCGGGGAGCTGTTTTTT
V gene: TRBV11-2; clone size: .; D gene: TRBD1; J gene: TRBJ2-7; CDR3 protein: CASSLVVSWQGANEQYF; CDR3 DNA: TGTGCCAGCAGCTTAGTTGTAAGTTGGCAGGGGGCCAACGAGCAGTACTTC
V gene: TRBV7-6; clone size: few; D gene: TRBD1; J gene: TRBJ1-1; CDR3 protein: CASSQRQGQAYTEAFF; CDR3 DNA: TGTGCCAGCAGCCAGCGACAGGGGCAGGCCTACACTGAAGCTTTCTTT
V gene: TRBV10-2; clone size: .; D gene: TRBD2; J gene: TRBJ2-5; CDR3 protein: CATLGLAGGGTQYF; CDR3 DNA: TGCGCCACCCTTGGGCTAGCGGGGGGGGGGACCCAGTACTTC
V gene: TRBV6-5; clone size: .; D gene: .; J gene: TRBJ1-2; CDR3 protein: CASSYGLNYGYTF; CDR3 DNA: TGTGCCAGCAGTTACGGGCTTAACTATGGCTACACCTTC
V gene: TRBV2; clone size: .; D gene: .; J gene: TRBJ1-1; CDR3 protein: CASPGQTEAFF; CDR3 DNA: TGTGCCAGCCCCGGACAGACTGAAGCTTTCTTT
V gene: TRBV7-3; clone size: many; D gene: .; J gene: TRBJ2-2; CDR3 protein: CASSPRGTANTGELFF; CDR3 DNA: TGTGCCAGCAGCCCAAGGGGTACAGCGAACACCGGGGAGCTGTTTTTT
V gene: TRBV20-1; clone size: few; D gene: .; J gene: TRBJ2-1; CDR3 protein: CSARGGTTRPTGKSSYNEQFF; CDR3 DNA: TGCAGTGCTAGAGGGGGGACAACAAGACCTACAGGGAAGAGCTCCTACAATGAGCAGTTCTTC
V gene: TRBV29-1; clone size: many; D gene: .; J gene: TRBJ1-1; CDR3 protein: CSVVGGGDTEAFF; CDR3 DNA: TGCAGCGTTGTCGGGGGGGGGGACACTGAAGCTTTCTTT
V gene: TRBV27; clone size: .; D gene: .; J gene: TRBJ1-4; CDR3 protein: CASHGKGLGEKLFF; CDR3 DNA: TGTGCCAGCCATGGGAAGGGGCTGGGGGAAAAACTGTTTTTT
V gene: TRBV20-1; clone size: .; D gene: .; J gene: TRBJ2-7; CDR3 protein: CSAVTGTGAYEQYF; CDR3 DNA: TGCAGTGCTGTGACCGGGACGGGGGCCTACGAGCAGTACTTC
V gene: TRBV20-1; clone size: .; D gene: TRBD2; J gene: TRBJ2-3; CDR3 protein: CSPHGGERRGDTQYF; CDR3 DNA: TGCAGTCCCCACGGGGGGGAGAGGCGTGGAGATACGCAGTATTTT
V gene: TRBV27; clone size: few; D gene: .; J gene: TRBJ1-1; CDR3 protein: CASSSVGVSTEAFF; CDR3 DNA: TGTGCCAGCAGTTCCGTCGGGGTTAGCACTGAAGCTTTCTTT
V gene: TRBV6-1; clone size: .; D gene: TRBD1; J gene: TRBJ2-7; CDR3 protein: CASPSRDSLNYEQYF; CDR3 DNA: TGTGCCAGCCCGTCCCGGGACAGTCTTAACTACGAGCAGTACTTC
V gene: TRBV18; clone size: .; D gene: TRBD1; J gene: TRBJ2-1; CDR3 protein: CASSPPSRGNNNEQFF; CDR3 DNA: TGTGCCAGCTCACCACCGTCCAGGGGGAACAACAATGAGCAGTTCTTC